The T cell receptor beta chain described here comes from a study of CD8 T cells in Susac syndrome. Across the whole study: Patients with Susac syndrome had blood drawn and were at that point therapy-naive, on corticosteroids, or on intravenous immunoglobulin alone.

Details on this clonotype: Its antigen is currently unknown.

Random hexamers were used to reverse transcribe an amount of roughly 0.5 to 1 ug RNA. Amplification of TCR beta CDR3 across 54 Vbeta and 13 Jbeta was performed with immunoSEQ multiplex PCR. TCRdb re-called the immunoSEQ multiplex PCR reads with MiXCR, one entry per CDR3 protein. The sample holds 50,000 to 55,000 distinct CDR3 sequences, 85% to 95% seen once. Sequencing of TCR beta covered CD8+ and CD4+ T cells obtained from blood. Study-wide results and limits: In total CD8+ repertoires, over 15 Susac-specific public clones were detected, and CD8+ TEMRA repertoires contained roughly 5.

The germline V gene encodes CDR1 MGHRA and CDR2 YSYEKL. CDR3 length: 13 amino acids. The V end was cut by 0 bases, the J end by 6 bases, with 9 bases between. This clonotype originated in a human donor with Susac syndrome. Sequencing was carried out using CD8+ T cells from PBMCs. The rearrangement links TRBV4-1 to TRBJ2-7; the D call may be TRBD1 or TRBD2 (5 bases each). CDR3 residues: CASSQDGGREQYF. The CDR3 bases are TGCGCCAGCAGCCAAGATGGGGGTCGCGAGCAGTACTTC.